This TCR beta chain was recorded in a study of shared clonotypes between healthy human individuals. The V gene's germline CDR1 is MDHEN and CDR2 SYDVKM. V was pared by 11 bases and J by 7 bases, with 23 bases between. The CDR3 is 14 amino acids. General observations from the study: How much donors shared clonotypes was expected to be affected by sequencing depth. Some naive CD4 clonotypes, roughly 4.8%, turned up in common across four donors.

Sequenced by immunoSEQ multiplex PCR; TCRdb stores in-frame clones only, minus some. Found here are roughly 650,000 clones, approximately 97% of them singletons; the top ten hold less than 0.065%. About this clone itself: Its antigen is unidentified.

Material: naive CD4+ T cells sorted from blood. Subset in this sample: CD45RA+ positively selected. The clonotype originates from a woman in her 30s in good health. The chain combines TRBV28 with TRBJ1-1, with TRBD1 as a possible D gene (6 bases). CDR3 bases: TGTGCCGCCTGGACTGGACAGCTCGGCGGTGAAGCTTTCTTT. The encoded protein is CAAWTGQLGGEAFF.